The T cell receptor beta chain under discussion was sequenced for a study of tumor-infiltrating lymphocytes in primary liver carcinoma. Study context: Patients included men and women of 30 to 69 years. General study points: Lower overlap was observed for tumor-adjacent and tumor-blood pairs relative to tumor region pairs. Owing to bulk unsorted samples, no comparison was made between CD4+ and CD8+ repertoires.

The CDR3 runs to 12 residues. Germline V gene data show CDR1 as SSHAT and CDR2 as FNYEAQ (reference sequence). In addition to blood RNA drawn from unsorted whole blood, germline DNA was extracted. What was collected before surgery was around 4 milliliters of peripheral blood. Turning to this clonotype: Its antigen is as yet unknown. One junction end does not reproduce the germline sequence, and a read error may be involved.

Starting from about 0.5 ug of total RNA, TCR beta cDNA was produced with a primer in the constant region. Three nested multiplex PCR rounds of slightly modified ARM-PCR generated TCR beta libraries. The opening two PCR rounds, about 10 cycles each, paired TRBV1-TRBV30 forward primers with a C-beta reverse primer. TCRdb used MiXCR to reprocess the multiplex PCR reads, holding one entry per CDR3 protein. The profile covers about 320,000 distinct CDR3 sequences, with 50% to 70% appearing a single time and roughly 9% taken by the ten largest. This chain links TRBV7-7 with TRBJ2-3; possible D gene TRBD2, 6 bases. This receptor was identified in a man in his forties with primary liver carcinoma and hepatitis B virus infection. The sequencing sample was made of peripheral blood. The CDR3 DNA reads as TGTGCTAGCAGCTCCGGGACGCGGGGGCAGTATTTT. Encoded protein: CASSSGTRGQYF.